The 22 T cell receptor beta chains presented below share a single source sample, sequenced in a study of blood T cell repertoires in COVID-19. This table comes from immunoSEQ multiplex PCR, and its TCRdb copy is limited to in-frame clones, with some not included. The repertoire holds around 160,000 clones, around 89% seen once, with approximately 1.2% in the top ten. Sequencing was done on a sample of PBMCs or T cells enriched from blood (not recorded which). These receptors were obtained from a woman in her 30s with acute COVID-19.

This clone was counted a single time. J is TRBJ2-5 and V is TRBV29-1; tentative D call: TRBD1 (5 bases). Germline CDR1 is SQVTM and CDR2 is ANQGSEA. The CDR3 has 12 amino acids. V shed 4 bases and J shed 2 bases, with 8 bases lying between them. This CDR3 reads CSVAAGQETQYF. CDR3 sequence (DNA): TGCAGCGTTGCAGCAGGGCAAGAGACCCAGTACTTC.

The rearrangement links TRBV18 to TRBJ2-5, with D tentatively TRBD2 (7 bases). Germline V lookup: CDR1 KGHSH, CDR2 LQKENI. The CDR3 covers 15 residues. Deletions cut 6 bases from V and 5 bases from J, with 19 bases between. The CDR3 nucleotides read TGTGCCAGCTCTAAAACCTGGGGGGGCGAGGAGACCCAGTACTTC. As protein: CASSKTWGGEETQYF.

This sequence joins TRBV6-2 or TRBV6-3 and TRBJ1-2, with D possibly matching TRBD1 (5 bases). This CDR3 spans 13 amino acids. Trimming left V 5 bases short and J 5 bases short, with 12 bases between. In germline, CDR1 is MNHEY, CDR2 SVGEGT. CDR3 nucleotides: TGTGCCAGCAGTGACAGACGAGAGTATGGCTACACCTTC. Protein product: CASSDRREYGYTF.

Concerning this clone: The junction and the germline gene differ at one end; a read error may be behind it. The chain is built from TRBV7-3 and TRBJ2-2; a weak D match, TRBD2 (5 bases). The length of the CDR3 is 15 residues. Germline CDR1 is SGHTA and CDR2 is FQGTGA. CDR3 region: CASTLASGNPGELFF. The CDR3 nucleotides are TGTGCCAGCACCCTAGCCTCTGGGAACCCCGGGGAGCTGTTTTTT.

This clone was picked up a small number of times. This chain uses TRBV2 with TRBJ2-7; D is uncertain. V lost 8 bases and J 6 bases, leaving 14 bases between the germline ends. The germline V gene encodes CDR1 SNHLY and CDR2 FYNNEI. The CDR3 has 12 amino acids. The CDR3 DNA reads TGTGCCAGCGCAGAAGCGCCACCCGAGCAGTACTTC. Translation: CASAEAPPEQYF.

The chain links TRBV25-1 to TRBJ2-7; tentative D call: TRBD1 (5 bases). CDR3 size: 14 residues. V lost 1 base to trimming and J lost 2 bases, with 9 bases between them. Germline V lookup: CDR1 MGHDK, CDR2 SYGVNS. The CDR3 nucleotides are TGTGCCAGCAGTGAATTTAACAGGCCCTACGAGCAGTACTTC. This translates into CASSEFNRPYEQYF.

Remarks on this clone: At the DNA level, this CDR3 is encoded by other sequences in the same sample as well. This rearrangement joins TRBV28 to TRBJ2-7; TRBD1 matches at 8 bases. V was clipped by 5 bases and J by 3 bases; unmatched bases: 6. The CDR3 spans 14 residues. Per germline, CDR1 MDHEN and CDR2 SYDVKM. This CDR3 reads CASSPGQGIYEQYF. Written as DNA, the CDR3 is TGTGCCAGCAGTCCAGGACAGGGAATCTACGAGCAGTACTTC.

This chain connects TRBV6-5 to TRBJ2-1, with TRBD2 as a possible D gene (5 bases). The germline gives CDR1 MNHEY, CDR2 SVGAGI. The CDR3 sequence is 14 residues long. Trimming removed 0 bases at V and 5 bases at J, with 8 bases between. Here the CDR3 reads CASSYSRADNEQFF. The CDR3 region has the DNA TGTGCCAGCAGTTACTCGAGGGCGGACAATGAGCAGTTCTTC.

The chain employs TRBV6-2 or TRBV6-3 and TRBJ1-1; perhaps TRBD1 as D (5 bases). CDR3 length: 15 residues. The germline V gene encodes CDR1 MNHEY and CDR2 SVGEGT. Trimming took 6 bases from V and 0 from J, leaving 14 bases between them. The CDR3 bases are TGTGCCAGCAGCCTAGGGGTTTCAATGAACACTGAAGCTTTCTTT. Its translation is CASSLGVSMNTEAFF.

V is TRBV5-1 and J is TRBJ1-5; 7 bases agree with TRBD1. The trim removed 5 bases at V and 5 bases at J, leaving 7 bases unmatched. The CDR3 consists of 14 residues. From germline, CDR1 is SGHRS and CDR2 YFSETQ. CDR3 region: CASSLGQAHQPQHF. Here the CDR3 DNA reads TGCGCCAGCAGTCTCGGACAGGCTCATCAGCCCCAGCATTTT.

The chain carries TRBV7-2 and TRBJ1-2; TRBD1 might be the D (6 bases). This CDR3 spans 12 amino acids. CDR1 SGHTA and CDR2 FQGNSA come from the germline V gene. V was trimmed by 5 bases and J by 6 bases, leaving 10 bases between them. The CDR3 loop reads CASSKQGNGYTF. Here the CDR3 DNA reads TGTGCCAGCAGCAAACAGGGTAATGGCTACACCTTC.

The chain couples TRBV4-3 to TRBJ1-2; no reliable D call. The CDR3 runs 12 residues. Per germline, CDR1 LGHNA and CDR2 YSLEER. V was cut by 1 base and J by 8 bases, with 8 bases left in between. The CDR3 sequence is CASSQAGWGYTF. The DNA for the CDR3 is TGCGCCAGCAGCCAAGCGGGTTGGGGCTACACCTTC.

The V gene is TRBV14, the J gene TRBJ2-2, with D tentatively TRBD2 (5 bases). The V end lost 4 bases, the J end lost 3 bases, and 12 bases lay between the germline ends. The length of the CDR3 is 15 residues. Germline CDR1 and CDR2: SGHDN and FVKESK. DNA of the CDR3: TGTGCCAGCAGCCGGCTCACGGGGTACACCGGGGAGCTGTTTTTT. Protein product: CASSRLTGYTGELFF.

The chain employs TRBV27 and TRBJ1-1, with a tentative D call TRBD1 (6 bases). The germline V and J ends were trimmed by 6 bases and 2 bases, with 10 bases remaining between them. CDR3 length equals 13 residues. CDR1 is MNHEY and CDR2 is SMNVEV in the germline V gene (reference sequence). The CDR3 DNA reads as TGTGCCAGCAGGGGACATCCAAACACTGAAGCTTTCTTT. Its protein product is CASRGHPNTEAFF.

The rearrangement uses TRBV27 and TRBJ2-3, with 8 bases identical to TRBD1. CDR1 is MNHEY and CDR2 is SMNVEV in the germline V gene (reference sequence). J gave up 2 bases and V 4 bases, and 2 bases lay outside the gene matches. The CDR3 runs to 14 residues. This chain's CDR3 is CASSSGGHTDTQYF. The CDR3 coding sequence is TGTGCCAGCAGTTCAGGGGGCCACACAGATACGCAGTATTTT.

The chain joins TRBV9 to TRBJ2-7; 7 bases align to TRBD2. The V gene's germline CDR1 is SGDLS and CDR2 YYNGEE. The CDR3 runs 14 residues. Trimming removed 2 bases from V and 3 bases from J; junction bases left unmatched: 5. CDR3 sequence: CASSVSSGFYEQYF. CDR3 coding DNA: TGTGCCAGCAGCGTCTCTAGCGGATTCTACGAGCAGTACTTC.

J is TRBJ1-2 and V is TRBV6-5, with TRBD1 identical over 12 bases. The CDR3 runs to 14 residues. J was trimmed by 3 bases and V by 7 bases; bases with no gene match: 3. CDR1 is MNHEY and CDR2 is SVGAGI in the germline V gene. For the CDR3, the DNA is TGTGCCAGCACCGGGACAGGGGGCTACTATGGCTACACCTTC. As protein: CASTGTGGYYGYTF.

This clone was found once. The chain has TRBV5-1 and TRBJ2-5; weak D call: TRBD2 (5 bases). The CDR3 covers 15 residues. Germline CDR1 SGHRS, CDR2 YFSETQ. Trimming removed 6 bases from V and 0 bases from J, with 15 bases in between. CDR3 nucleotide sequence: TGCGCCAGCACTCTCATGACGGGGTACCAAGAGACCCAGTACTTC. Residues: CASTLMTGYQETQYF.

This clone was recorded only once. This chain connects TRBV11-2 to TRBJ2-1; D uncertain. Trimming left V 2 bases short and J 4 bases short, with 12 bases between. Germline V gives CDR1 SGHAT, CDR2 FQNNGV. This CDR3 is built from 15 residues. The CDR3 DNA reads as TGTGCCAGCAGCTTAAGTGATGGCGGATACAATGAGCAGTTCTTC. Its translation is CASSLSDGGYNEQFF.

The chain has TRBV9 and TRBJ2-1, with 14 positions matching TRBD2. Germline V CDR1 and CDR2: SGDLS, YYNGEE. J gave up 7 bases and V 4 bases, and 10 bases lay outside the gene matches. CDR3 length: 17 residues. The CDR3 loop is CASSSNPGTSGRNEQFF. The CDR3 region has the DNA TGTGCCAGCAGCTCAAACCCCGGGACTAGCGGGAGAAATGAGCAGTTCTTC.

This chain joins TRBV19 and TRBJ2-2; D uncertain. The ends were cut back, 0 bases at V and 6 bases at J, with 11 bases in the middle. This CDR3 is 15 amino acids long. Germline V gene data show CDR1 as LNHDA and CDR2 as SQIVND (reference sequence). The CDR3 protein is CASSIDTKSAGELFF. The CDR3 coding sequence is TGTGCCAGTAGTATAGATACGAAAAGCGCCGGGGAGCTGTTTTTT.

The chain is built from TRBV7-2 and TRBJ1-1; 8 bases map to TRBD1. Germline CDR1 is SGHTA and CDR2 is FQGNSA. With 7 bases clipped from V and 5 bases from J, the junction kept 9 bases outside the gene matches. The CDR3 has 14 residues. This CDR3 is CASKTNTGGTEAFF. CDR3 nucleotides: TGTGCCAGCAAAACCAATACAGGGGGAACTGAAGCTTTCTTT.